These 26 T cell receptor beta chains share one sample of origin, sequenced in a study of shared clonotypes between healthy human individuals (dated by TCRdb to 2018 to 2020). Library method: the immunoSEQ multiplex PCR assay. TCRdb re-hosts the immuneACCESS table, in-frame sequences only. Its copies lack some clones; in the studies checked, an unresolved V gene accounts for under half of them, and the cause for the rest is not known. This sample gives about 680,000 clones in total; about two thirds of them show up just once. Together, the top ten hold about 1.8% of the sample. The source material was memory CD4+ T cells sorted from blood. According to the study, the label for this sample's cell subset or site signals: CD45RA-negative fraction. The receptors shown here come from a woman in her twenties or thirties in good health.

The chain couples TRBV27 to TRBJ2-3; TRBD2 aligns across 12 bases. Per the germline V gene, CDR1 is MNHEY and CDR2 is SMNVEV (reference sequence). V was pared by 2 bases and J by 3 bases, with 9 bases of the junction left unmatched. The CDR3 length is 18 residues. CDR3 DNA: TGTGCCAGCAGTTTACTGGGGACTAGCGGGTTCCTAACAGATACGCAGTATTTT. Residues: CASSLLGTSGFLTDTQYF.

The chain couples TRBV29-1 to TRBJ2-7, with D uncertain. Looked up from germline, CDR1 is SQVTM and CDR2 is ANQGSEA. The length of the CDR3 is 13 residues. V was cut by 6 bases and J by 1 base, with 13 bases left in between. The CDR3 bases are TGCAGCGTCTCCGGCACATTTTCCTACGAGCAGTACTTC. It yields the protein CSVSGTFSYEQYF.

This clone was recorded once. The chain recombines TRBV6-6 with TRBJ2-7, with D possibly TRBD1 on 6 matching bases. Germline V gene sequence: CDR1 MNHNY, CDR2 SVGAGI (reference sequence). V lost 6 bases and J lost 2, with 14 bases in between. There are 14 residues in the CDR3. This CDR3 is CASSLVYRAYEQYF. Here the CDR3 DNA reads TGTGCCAGCAGCCTAGTTTACAGGGCCTACGAGCAGTACTTC.

The V gene is TRBV4-2, the J gene TRBJ2-2, with 11 positions matching TRBD2. Germline assignment: CDR1 LGHNA and CDR2 YNFKEQ. The CDR3 sequence is 15 residues long. Losses at the gene ends were 8 bases for V and 1 base for J; bases not matched to a gene: 3. The CDR3 DNA is TGTGCCAGCGGGGGACTAGCGGTGAACACCGGGGAGCTGTTTTTT. Translating it yields CASGGLAVNTGELFF.

The rearrangement uses TRBV19 and TRBJ2-3; weak D call: TRBD1 (5 bases). In germline, CDR1 is LNHDA, CDR2 SQIVND (reference sequence). This CDR3 is 13 amino acids long. The V end was cut by 4 bases, the J end by 6 bases, with 11 bases between. CDR3 DNA sequence: TGTGCCAGTAGTAGTCGCAGGGCGGATACGCAGTATTTT. Translated, it gives CASSSRRADTQYF. Full variable domain (outside the CDR3, taken from reference TRBV19 and TRBJ2-3): DGGITQSPKYLFRKEGQNVTLSCEQNLNHDAMYWYRQDPGQGLRLIYYSQIVNDFQKGDIAEGYSVSREKKESFPLTVTSAQKNPTAFYLCASSSRRADTQYFGPGTRLTVL.

The chain carries TRBV25-1 and TRBJ2-3; D remains unclear. CDR3 length: 15 amino acids. Germline V gene lookup returns CDR1 MGHDK and CDR2 SYGVNS. The V end was cut by 4 bases, the J end by 6 bases, with 17 bases between. This CDR3 reads CASSAIKTMGDTQYF. The CDR3 DNA reads as TGTGCCAGCAGTGCGATTAAAACTATGGGTGATACGCAGTATTTT.

The chain is built from TRBV7-7 and TRBJ2-7; D not certain. The germline gives CDR1 SSHAT, CDR2 FNYEAQ (reference sequence). The CDR3 loop spans 13 amino acids. Trimming took off 5 bases at V and 5 bases at J, with 13 bases between the two ends. CDR3 sequence reads: CASSVHILDEQYF. The CDR3 nucleotides are TGTGCCAGCAGCGTACACATCTTGGACGAGCAGTACTTC. Combining the CDR3 with reference TRBV7-7 and TRBJ2-7 gives the whole variable domain GAGVSQSPRYKVTKRGQDVTLRCDPISSHATLYWYQQALGQGPEFLTYFNYEAQPDKSGLPSDRFSAERPEGSISTLTIQRTEQRDSAMYRCASSVHILDEQYFGPGTRLTVT.

The V gene is TRBV27, the J gene TRBJ2-1; D is possibly TRBD2 (6 bases). V was cut by 2 bases and J by 6 bases, with 14 bases left in between. CDR1 is MNHEY, CDR2 SMNVEV, per germline (reference sequence). This CDR3 has 15 amino acids. CDR3 loop: CASSLQAGIPNEQFF. The CDR3 DNA reads TGTGCCAGCAGTTTACAGGCGGGAATACCCAATGAGCAGTTCTTC.

V and J are TRBV6-5 and TRBJ1-3; no clear D gene. CDR1 is MNHEY, CDR2 SVGAGI, per germline. V was clipped by 5 bases and J by 4 bases, with 15 bases between them. The CDR3 totals 15 residues. DNA for the CDR3: TGTGCCAGCAGTCCCTTTGCGGCAACAGGAAACACCATATATTTT. This sequence encodes CASSPFAATGNTIYF.

This clone has only one observation. The chain combines TRBV30 with TRBJ2-1; 8 nucleotides match TRBD2. Germline CDR1 is GTSNPN and CDR2 is SVGIG (reference sequence). CDR3 length equals 17 residues. Losses at the gene ends were 0 bases for V and 9 bases for J; bases not matched to a gene: 16. The CDR3 DNA sequence: TGTGCCTGGAGTGTAGGCTTATCCAGCGGGAGAGGTACTGAGCAGTTCTTC. Protein sequence: CAWSVGLSSGRGTEQFF.

The chain has TRBV10-3 and TRBJ2-3, with 8 nucleotides matching TRBD2. V lost 1 base, J lost 6 bases, and 3 bases stayed unmatched. The length of the CDR3 is 14 residues. Germline V gene lookup returns CDR1 ENHRY and CDR2 SYGVKD. The CDR3 nucleotides are TGTGCCATCAGTGAGTTTCCTAGCGGGGATACGCAGTATTTT. Residues: CAISEFPSGDTQYF.

Notes on this clone: A much larger clone lies one base from this, so it may be a read error. In the same sample, other DNA sequences code for this CDR3. The chain uses TRBV7-2 and TRBJ1-1; D uncertain. CDR3 length equals 13 residues. Germline lookup yields CDR1 SGHTA and CDR2 FQGNSA. V lost 4 bases and J lost 1, with 7 bases in between. CDR3 residues: CASSSQRNTEAFF. For the CDR3, the DNA is TGTGCCAGCAGCTCCCAGCGGAACACTGAAGCTTTCTTT.

CDR3 protein: CASSFGTVSSYNEQFF. The CDR3 DNA reads TGTGCCAGCAGCTTCGGGACCGTTAGCTCCTACAATGAGCAGTTCTTC. The chain is built from TRBV11-2 and TRBJ2-1, with D possibly called TRBD1 or TRBD2 (5 bases each). Germline CDR1 and CDR2: SGHAT and FQNNGV. This CDR3 is 16 amino acids long. Trimming stripped 3 bases from V and 0 bases from J, with 12 bases between.

The V and J genes are TRBV28 and TRBJ2-7; 7 bases are shared with TRBD1. Germline V gives CDR1 MDHEN, CDR2 SYDVKM. With 1 base clipped from V and 2 bases from J, the junction kept 2 bases outside the gene matches. The length of the CDR3 is 14 residues. CDR3 DNA: TGTGCCAGCAGTTTATTCGGACAGGCCTACGAGCAGTACTTC. Protein: CASSLFGQAYEQYF.

The chain links TRBV10-3 to TRBJ2-3, with 12 bases aligning to TRBD2. Germline V gives CDR1 ENHRY, CDR2 SYGVKD. The CDR3 is made up of 21 amino acids. V lost 5 bases to trimming and J lost 3 bases; unmatched junction nucleotides: 21. Here the CDR3 reads CAISSPGLAGPSRQGTDTQYF. Written as DNA, the CDR3 is TGTGCCATCAGTTCCCCGGGACTAGCGGGCCCTTCAAGACAAGGGACAGATACGCAGTATTTT.

In its sample, this clone was seen once. This sequence joins TRBV27 and TRBJ2-7, with TRBD1 matching 7 bases. CDR3 length: 13 residues. Trimming cost V 5 bases and J 7 bases; bases outside gene matches: 8. Germline CDR1 is MNHEY and CDR2 is SMNVEV (reference sequence). DNA of the CDR3: TGTGCCAGCAGTCTGACAGGGTCGAGAGAGCAGTACTTC. Its protein is CASSLTGSREQYF.

The chain uses TRBV10-3 and TRBJ1-1, with 8 bases lining up with TRBD1. In germline, CDR1 is ENHRY, CDR2 SYGVKD. V dropped 8 bases and J dropped 0; count of bases not matched to a gene: 14. The CDR3 has 17 amino acids. The DNA of the CDR3 is TGTGCCATCGGGGGAGGGACAGGCGTATATCTGAACACTGAAGCTTTCTTT. Translating it yields CAIGGGTGVYLNTEAFF.

This clone was recorded once. The rearrangement links TRBV7-2 to TRBJ2-3; weak D call: TRBD2 (6 bases). The CDR3 runs to 14 residues. CDR1 is SGHTA, CDR2 FQGNSA, per germline. V was clipped by 5 bases and J by 1 base, with 10 bases between them. The CDR3 DNA sequence: TGTGCCAGCAGCCAGGGACTTGGCACAGATACGCAGTATTTT. This encodes CASSQGLGTDTQYF.

CDR3 region: CAPPGDREGITEAFF. CDR3 DNA sequence: TGTGCCCCTCCGGGGGACAGGGAAGGCATCACTGAAGCTTTCTTT. The chain uses TRBV15 and TRBJ1-1; 9 bases map to TRBD1. The CDR3 extends over 15 amino acids. Germline V gene lookup returns CDR1 LNHNV and CDR2 YYDKDF (reference sequence). J lost 4 bases, V lost 11 bases, and 14 bases had no gene match.

This chain links TRBV10-2 with TRBJ2-3; 10 bases match TRBD2. The germline CDR1 and CDR2 sequences are WSHSY and SAAADI. V gave up 4 bases and J gave up 2 bases; unmatched junction bases: 6. This CDR3 has 16 residues. The CDR3 bases are TGCGCCAGCAGTGGTAGAGCGGGAGGGGTCACAGATACGCAGTATTTT. Amino acids: CASSGRAGGVTDTQYF.

The rearrangement uses TRBV7-2 and TRBJ2-7, with 9 bases fitting TRBD2. J gave up 3 bases and V 6 bases, and 9 bases lay outside the gene matches. This CDR3 comprises 15 residues. Germline CDR1 and CDR2: SGHTA and FQGNSA. CDR3: CASSLFGLANYEQYF. The CDR3 region has the DNA TGTGCCAGCAGTTTATTCGGACTAGCGAACTACGAGCAGTACTTC.

The rearrangement links TRBV18 to TRBJ2-3; 9 bases are a match to TRBD2. The V gene end was trimmed by 5 bases and the J gene end by 2 bases; junction bases not matched to a gene: 8. CDR3 size: 16 residues. CDR1 and CDR2 (germline): KGHSH, LQKENI. The chain's CDR3 is CASSTRSGRDTDTQYF. CDR3 bases: TGTGCCAGCTCAACCCGTAGCGGGAGAGACACAGATACGCAGTATTTT.

For this clone: A much larger clonotype is one base distant, so this may be a read error. Other nucleotide sequences in the sample specify the same CDR3. The chain combines TRBV11-1 with TRBJ1-1; D ambiguous. The CDR3 is made up of 13 amino acids. Between the trimmed V and J ends, which lost 5 bases and 3 bases, there was a span of 10 bases. Per germline, CDR1 SGHAT and CDR2 FQDESV (reference sequence). The chain's CDR3 is CASSTQRDTEAFF. As DNA, the CDR3 is TGTGCCAGCAGCACCCAAAGGGACACTGAAGCTTTCTTT.

The chain uses TRBV6-6 and TRBJ1-4, with a tentative D call TRBD1 (5 bases). Germline V gene sequence: CDR1 MNHNY, CDR2 SVGAGI (reference sequence). The CDR3 runs 14 residues. Deletions cut 3 bases from V and 2 bases from J, with 7 bases between. The CDR3 spells CASSYPGTNEKLFF. The CDR3 DNA is TGTGCCAGCAGTTATCCAGGGACTAATGAAAAACTGTTTTTT.

The rearrangement uses TRBV28 and TRBJ2-1; no definite D call. The V end lost 4 bases, the J end lost 9 bases, and 7 bases lay between the germline ends. Per the germline V gene, CDR1 is MDHEN and CDR2 is SYDVKM. This CDR3 contains 11 residues. CDR3 protein: CASSSLPEQFF. The CDR3 bases are TGTGCCAGCAGTTCCCTACCTGAGCAGTTCTTC.

The chain recombines TRBV5-4 with TRBJ2-7, with D tentatively TRBD2 (6 bases). The CDR3 spans 16 residues. V was pared by 3 bases and J by 0 bases, with 16 bases between. CDR1 and CDR2 from the germline V gene are SGHNT and YYREEE (reference sequence). CDR3 nucleotide sequence: TGTGCCAGCAGCTGGTGGGACTGGGAAAGCTCCTACGAGCAGTACTTC. Protein: CASSWWDWESSYEQYF.